Sequencing of this TCR beta chain was carried out in a study of cytotoxic CD8 clonotypes in ibrutinib-treated CLL (dated by TCRdb to the early 2020s). General notes on the study: The cohort included roughly 15 treatment-naive and about a dozen relapsed/refractory patients; 17 to 18 were IGHV unmutated. Responses were partial in around 24 patients and complete in 2; after median approximately 66 months follow-up, around 14 stayed in remission and about twelve progressed. Response samples were obtained after a median of about 13 months of treatment, with a range of roughly 6 to 40 months. Samples averaged 255,043 productive templates and tens of thousands of productive rearrangements. Of the 90 or so participants in the trial, 25 to 30 had longitudinal samples available. Cryopreserved peripheral blood mononuclear cells were collected at three points: before therapy, at response, and at either sustained remission or disease progression. Every remission and progressive disease sample was obtained while ibrutinib was still being received by the patients. Results the study describes overall, beyond this receptor: Sustained-remission and progressing patients did not have matched sampling times, and lymph node repertoires were not examined. Baseline clonality exceeded that of age-matched healthy donors and correlated strongly with circulating CD8+ T-cell counts. Public clonotypes were rare and either shrank or stayed stable during treatment, and the rise in clonality at ibrutinib response reflected expansion of private clonotypes. Clonality rose at ibrutinib response, remained stable during sustained remission, and dropped back toward baseline at progression.

Trimming takes 9 bases from V and 0 bases from J, and the germline ends sit 12 bases apart. Taken from the germline V gene (reference sequence), the CDR1 and CDR2 loops are LNHDA and SQIVND. From its cysteine to its phenylalanine, the CDR3 spans 14 amino acids. The CDR3 DNA has 42 bases and is translated from base 1. The time point label, as the study defines it: progressive disease on ibrutinib. Approximately 2 micrograms of genomic DNA were extracted from cryopreserved PBMCs for TCR beta library preparation. Longitudinal blood samples from CLL patients receiving ibrutinib monotherapy were subjected to high-throughput TCR beta sequencing. The patients took part in an open-label, single-center phase 2 trial of ibrutinib monotherapy. There are a few counts of this clone. It has no known antigen specificity. Base-call qualities are not available, and no considerably larger clone is one nucleotide away.

The goal of deep resolution MiSeq sequencing was a depth between 1 in 1 million and 1 in 200,000 T cells, and coverage averaged 10x per clonotype. TCR beta libraries were generated with the immunoSEQ hsTCRB Kit. On the study's bioinformatics: The data were analyzed with ImmunoSEQ Analyzer and ImmunoSEQ Data Assistant, and V, D and J gene assignments followed IMGT definitions. Clonality, which ranges from 0 to 1, was calculated by subtracting the normalized Shannon entropy of productive rearrangement frequencies from one. Only overrepresented clonotypes making up at least 0.05% of the repertoire of each patient were included in the public clonotype analysis. Repertoires from around 13 age-matched healthy donors in immuneACCESS were used as clonality controls. TCRdb's version of the immuneACCESS table is confined to in-frame rearrangements and falls short of the full clone set. An unresolved V gene accounts for under half of the shortfall where checked; the remainder is of unknown origin. For V, J and clone size, that table is used; D and trimming come from the DNA. The sample profile shows 250,000 to 350,000 clones; approximately 76% of them were found once. Approximately 5.1% of the sample comes from the top ten.

The material was PBMCs, obtained at disease progression, from a patient treated with ibrutinib. The receptor's source is a human donor with chronic lymphocytic leukemia. The chain is made from TRBV19 and TRBJ1-5; TRBD1 could be the D gene, as 5 bases match. The CDR3 is CASQYGGSNQPQHF. The DNA reads TGTGCCAGCCAATATGGGGGTAGCAATCAGCCCCAGCATTTT.